The TCR beta chain under discussion was sequenced for a study of cytomegalovirus exposure and HLA in healthy donors. Study results and caveats: Previous analysis showed most TCR beta V segments were productive about 87% or about 30% of the time. The authors enumerated over 150 TCR beta chains as linked to cytomegalovirus. Most of the CMV-associated TCR beta chains (in a later analysis) appeared to be HLA-restricted.

Use of 60 Vbeta and 13 Jbeta primers characterized the PCR. Clones were read by immunoSEQ multiplex PCR, and TCRdb kept only the in-frame ones, dropping some. The data hold 150,000 to 250,000 clones, with about four fifths observed a single time. On this clone itself: Its antigen is undetermined.

The CDR3 loop spans 16 amino acids. Looked up from germline, CDR1 is MNHNY and CDR2 is SVGAGI (reference sequence). Trimming removed 7 bases at V and 6 bases at J, with 21 bases between. The chain combines TRBV6-6 with TRBJ2-2, with D possibly TRBD2 on 6 matching bases. This receptor was obtained from a girl aged 10 to 17 in good health and CMV-seropositive. The sequenced sample was PBMCs. This chain's CDR3 is CASTLSSLVAAGELFF. The CDR3 region has the DNA TGTGCCAGCACCCTAAGCTCCCTAGTAGCGGCCGGGGAGCTGTTTTTT.